This T cell receptor (beta chain) was retrieved from a study of T cell responses to AZD1222 COVID-19 vaccine. Notes on the study in general: Seropositive status at baseline applied to only a handful of AZD1222 recipients. Repertoire sampling happened only post peak T cell response. A rise in Spike-specific TCR breadth and depth followed two AZD1222 doses. Clonal diversity may have been underestimated, and the donors were mostly white British, with more females than males.

This table comes from immunoSEQ multiplex PCR, and its TCRdb copy is limited to in-frame clones, with some not included. The sample contains approximately 130,000 clones, over 90% of which appear only once. The CDR3 loop spans 14 amino acids. The V gene lost 0 bases and the J gene lost 5 bases, with 8 bases spanning the gap. The germline V gene has CDR1 SGDLS and CDR2 YYNGEE. As regards this clone: Its antigen remains unidentified.

The sequenced sample was peripheral blood, obtained on day 0 of AZD1222 vaccination. V is TRBV9 and J is TRBJ2-2; D gene unclear. This clonotype originated in an adult in good health. CDR3 sequence (DNA): TGTGCCAGCAGCGTAGGCCAGCCTACCGGGGAGCTGTTTTTT. Translating gives CASSVGQPTGELFF.